This TCR beta chain was retrieved from a study of blood T cell repertoires in COVID-19. Sequencing was performed with immunoSEQ multiplex PCR; in TCRdb, only in-frame clones are kept and a portion is missing. The sample records some 420,000 clones, 75% to 90% being singletons. Cohort 3 recovered donors had two negative PCRs, clearance, or symptom resolution. This CDR3 has 13 amino acids. CDR1 is SNHLY and CDR2 is FYNNEI in the germline V gene. Trimming removed 9 bases at V and 2 bases at J, with 12 bases between. The sequence was collected from a man aged 25 to 40 who had recovered from COVID-19. V gene TRBV2 combines with J gene TRBJ2-3; TRBD2 is a possible D gene (6 bases). The sample comprised PBMCs or T cells enriched from blood (not recorded which). The CDR3 sequence: CASYRDFTDTQYF. In nucleotides, the CDR3 is TGTGCCAGTTACCGGGACTTCACAGATACGCAGTATTTT.